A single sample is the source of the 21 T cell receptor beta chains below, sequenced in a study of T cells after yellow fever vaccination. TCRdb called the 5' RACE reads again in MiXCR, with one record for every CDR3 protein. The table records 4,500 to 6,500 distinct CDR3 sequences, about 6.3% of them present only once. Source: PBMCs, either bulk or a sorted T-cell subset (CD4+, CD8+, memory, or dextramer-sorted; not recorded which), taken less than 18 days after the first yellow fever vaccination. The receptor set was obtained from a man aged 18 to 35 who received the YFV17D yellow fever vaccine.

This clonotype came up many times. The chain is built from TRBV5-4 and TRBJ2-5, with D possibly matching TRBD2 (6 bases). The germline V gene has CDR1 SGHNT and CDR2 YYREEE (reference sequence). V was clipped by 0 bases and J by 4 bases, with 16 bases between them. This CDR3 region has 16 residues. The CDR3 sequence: CASSLGGTSGIETQYF. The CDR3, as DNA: TGTGCCAGCAGCTTGGGAGGGACTTCCGGCATAGAGACCCAGTACTTC.

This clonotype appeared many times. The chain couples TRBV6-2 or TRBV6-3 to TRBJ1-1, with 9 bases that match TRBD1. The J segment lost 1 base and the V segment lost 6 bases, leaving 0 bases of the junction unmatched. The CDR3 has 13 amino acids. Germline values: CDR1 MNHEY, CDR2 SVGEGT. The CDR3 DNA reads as TGTGCCAGCAGGACAGGGGGGAACACTGAAGCTTTCTTT. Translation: CASRTGGNTEAFF.

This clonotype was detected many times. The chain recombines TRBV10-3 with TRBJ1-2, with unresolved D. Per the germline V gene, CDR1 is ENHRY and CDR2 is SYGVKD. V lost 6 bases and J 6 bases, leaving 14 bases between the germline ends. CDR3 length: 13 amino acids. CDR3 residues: CAISLIDRDGYTF. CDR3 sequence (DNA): TGTGCCATCAGCTTAATAGACCGAGATGGCTACACCTTC.

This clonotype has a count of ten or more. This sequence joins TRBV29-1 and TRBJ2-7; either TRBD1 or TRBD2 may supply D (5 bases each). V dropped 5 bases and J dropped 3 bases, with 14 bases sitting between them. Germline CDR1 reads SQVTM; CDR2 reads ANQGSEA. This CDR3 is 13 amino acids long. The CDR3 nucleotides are TGCAGCGTTCCGGGACCCGGCGGCTACGAGCAGTACTTC. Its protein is CSVPGPGGYEQYF.

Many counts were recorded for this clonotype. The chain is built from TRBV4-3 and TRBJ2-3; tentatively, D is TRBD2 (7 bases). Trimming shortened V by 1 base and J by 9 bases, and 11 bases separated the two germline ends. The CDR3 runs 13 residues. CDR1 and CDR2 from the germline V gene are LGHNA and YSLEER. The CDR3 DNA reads TGCGCCAGCAGCCAAGTAGAGGGGGGGACGCAGTATTTT. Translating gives CASSQVEGGTQYF.

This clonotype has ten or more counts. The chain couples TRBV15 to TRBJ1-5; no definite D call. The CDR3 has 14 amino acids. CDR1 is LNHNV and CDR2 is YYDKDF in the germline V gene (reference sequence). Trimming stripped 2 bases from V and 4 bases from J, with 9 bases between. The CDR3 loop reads CATSRPPGNQPQHF. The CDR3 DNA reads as TGTGCCACCAGCAGACCCCCGGGGAATCAGCCCCAGCATTTT.

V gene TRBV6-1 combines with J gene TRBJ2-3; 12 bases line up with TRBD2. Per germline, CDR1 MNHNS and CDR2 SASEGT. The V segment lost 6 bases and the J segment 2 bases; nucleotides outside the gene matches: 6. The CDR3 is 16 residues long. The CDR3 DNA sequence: TGTGCCAGCAGCCCAACTAGCGGGGGGTTCACAGATACGCAGTATTTT. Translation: CASSPTSGGFTDTQYF.

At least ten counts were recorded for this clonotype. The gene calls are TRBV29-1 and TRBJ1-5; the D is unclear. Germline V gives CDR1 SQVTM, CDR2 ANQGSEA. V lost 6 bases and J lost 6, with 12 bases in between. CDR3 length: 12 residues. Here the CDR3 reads CSVTIPGQPQHF. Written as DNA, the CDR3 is TGCAGCGTCACGATCCCTGGTCAGCCCCAGCATTTT. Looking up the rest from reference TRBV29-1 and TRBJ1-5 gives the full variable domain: SAVISQKPSRDICQRGTSLTIQCQVDSQVTMMFWYRQQPGQSLTLIATANQGSEATYESGFVIDKFPISRPNLTFSTLTVSNMSPEDSSIYLCSVTIPGQPQHFGDGTRLSIL.

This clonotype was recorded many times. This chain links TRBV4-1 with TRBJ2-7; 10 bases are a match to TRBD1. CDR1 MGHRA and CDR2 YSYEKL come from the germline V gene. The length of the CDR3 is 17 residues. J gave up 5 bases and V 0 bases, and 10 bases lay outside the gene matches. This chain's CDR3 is CASSQEGPGQGSDEQYF. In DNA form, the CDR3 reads TGCGCCAGCAGCCAAGAGGGACCGGGACAGGGGAGCGACGAGCAGTACTTC.

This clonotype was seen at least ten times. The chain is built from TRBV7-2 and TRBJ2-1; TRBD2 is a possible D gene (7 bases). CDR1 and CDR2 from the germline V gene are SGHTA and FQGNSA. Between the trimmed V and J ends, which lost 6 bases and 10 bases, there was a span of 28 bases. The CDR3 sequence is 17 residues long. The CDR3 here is CASSTHYGRGAVGEQFF. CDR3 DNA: TGTGCCAGCAGTACACACTACGGTCGGGGGGCGGTGGGAGAGCAGTTCTTC.

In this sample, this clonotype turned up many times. The CDR3 here is CASSLGREQYF. In DNA, the CDR3 is TGTGCCAGCAGCTTAGGGAGGGAGCAGTACTTC. The rearrangement links TRBV7-9 to TRBJ2-7; a possible D gene is TRBD2 (5 bases). The CDR3 extends over 11 amino acids. Trimming left V 1 base short and J 7 bases short, with 5 bases between. Germline assignment: CDR1 SEHNR and CDR2 FQNEAQ (reference sequence).

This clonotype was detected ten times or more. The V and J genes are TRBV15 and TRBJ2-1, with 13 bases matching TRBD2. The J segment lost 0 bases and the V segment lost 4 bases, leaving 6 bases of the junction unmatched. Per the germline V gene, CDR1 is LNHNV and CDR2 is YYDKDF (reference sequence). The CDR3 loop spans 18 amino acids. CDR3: CATSKLAGGPSSYNEQFF. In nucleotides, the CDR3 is TGTGCCACCAGCAAACTAGCGGGGGGGCCAAGCTCCTACAATGAGCAGTTCTTC.

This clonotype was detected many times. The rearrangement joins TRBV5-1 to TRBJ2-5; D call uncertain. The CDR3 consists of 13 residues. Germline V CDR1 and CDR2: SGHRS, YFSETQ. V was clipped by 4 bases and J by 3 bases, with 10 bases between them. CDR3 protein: CASSPGPEETQYF. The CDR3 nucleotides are TGCGCCAGCAGCCCGGGTCCTGAAGAGACCCAGTACTTC.

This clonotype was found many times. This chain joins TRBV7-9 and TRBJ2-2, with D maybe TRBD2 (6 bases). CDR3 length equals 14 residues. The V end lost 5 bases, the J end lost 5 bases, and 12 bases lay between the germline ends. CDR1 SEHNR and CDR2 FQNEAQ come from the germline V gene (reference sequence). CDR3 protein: CASSPTSRTGELFF. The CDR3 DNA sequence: TGTGCCAGCAGCCCTACTAGCCGGACCGGGGAGCTGTTTTTT.

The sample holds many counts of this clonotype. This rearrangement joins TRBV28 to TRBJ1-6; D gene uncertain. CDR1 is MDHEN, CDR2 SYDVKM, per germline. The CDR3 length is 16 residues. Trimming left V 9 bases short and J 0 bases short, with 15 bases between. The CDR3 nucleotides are TGTGCCAGTCGGGAAGTCGGAGGCTCCTATAATTCACCCCTCCACTTT. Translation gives CASREVGGSYNSPLHF.

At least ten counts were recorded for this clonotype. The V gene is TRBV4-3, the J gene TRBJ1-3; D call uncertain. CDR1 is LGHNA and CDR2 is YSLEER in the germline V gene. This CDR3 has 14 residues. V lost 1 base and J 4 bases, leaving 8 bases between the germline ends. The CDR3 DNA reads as TGCGCCAGCAGCCAAGTTCTATCCGGAAACACCATATATTTT. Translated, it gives CASSQVLSGNTIYF.

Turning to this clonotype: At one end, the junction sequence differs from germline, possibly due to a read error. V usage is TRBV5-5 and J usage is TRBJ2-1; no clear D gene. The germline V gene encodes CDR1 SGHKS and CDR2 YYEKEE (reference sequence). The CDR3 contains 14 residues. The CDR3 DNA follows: TGTGCCATCAGCCCCGAGGTCCGGCACAATGAGCAGTTCTTC. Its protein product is CAISPEVRHNEQFF.

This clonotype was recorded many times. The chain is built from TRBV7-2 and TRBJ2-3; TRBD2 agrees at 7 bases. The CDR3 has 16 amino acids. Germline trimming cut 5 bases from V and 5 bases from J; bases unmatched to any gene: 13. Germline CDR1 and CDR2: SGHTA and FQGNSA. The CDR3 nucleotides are TGTGCCAGCAGCGGGTCGAAGGAGCGGGGATTAGATACGCAGTATTTT. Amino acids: CASSGSKERGLDTQYF.

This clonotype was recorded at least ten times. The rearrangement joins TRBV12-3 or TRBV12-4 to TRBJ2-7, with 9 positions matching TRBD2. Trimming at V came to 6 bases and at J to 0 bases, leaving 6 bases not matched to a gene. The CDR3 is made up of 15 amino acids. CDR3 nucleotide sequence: TGTGCCAGCAGACCGGCGGGGGGGGGCTCCTACGAGCAGTACTTC. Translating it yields CASRPAGGGSYEQYF.

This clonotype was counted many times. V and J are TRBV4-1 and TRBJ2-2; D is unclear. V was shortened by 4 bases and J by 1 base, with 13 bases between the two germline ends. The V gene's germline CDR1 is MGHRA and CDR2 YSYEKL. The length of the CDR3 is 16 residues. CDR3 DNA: TGCGCCAGCAGCCCACCAGGCCGAGGGAACACCGGGGAGCTGTTTTTT. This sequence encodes CASSPPGRGNTGELFF.

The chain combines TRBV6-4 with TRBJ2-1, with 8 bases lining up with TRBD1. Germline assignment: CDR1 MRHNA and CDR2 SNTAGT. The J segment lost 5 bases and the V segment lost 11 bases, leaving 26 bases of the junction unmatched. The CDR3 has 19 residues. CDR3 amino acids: CALCFPRTGPPLKDNEQFF. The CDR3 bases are TGTGCCCTCTGTTTTCCGAGGACAGGGCCACCGTTAAAAGACAATGAGCAGTTCTTC.